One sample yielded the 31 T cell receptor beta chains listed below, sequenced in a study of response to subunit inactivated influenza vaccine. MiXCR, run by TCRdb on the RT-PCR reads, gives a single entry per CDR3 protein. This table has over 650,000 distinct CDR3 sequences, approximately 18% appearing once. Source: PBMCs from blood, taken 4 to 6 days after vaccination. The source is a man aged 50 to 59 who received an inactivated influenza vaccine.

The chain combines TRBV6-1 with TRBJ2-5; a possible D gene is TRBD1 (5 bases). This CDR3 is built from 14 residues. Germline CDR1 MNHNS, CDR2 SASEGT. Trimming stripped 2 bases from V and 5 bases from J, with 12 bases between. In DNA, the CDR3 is TGTGCCAGCAGTGAATCCAGGGTAAGGGAGACCCAGTACTTC. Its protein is CASSESRVRETQYF.

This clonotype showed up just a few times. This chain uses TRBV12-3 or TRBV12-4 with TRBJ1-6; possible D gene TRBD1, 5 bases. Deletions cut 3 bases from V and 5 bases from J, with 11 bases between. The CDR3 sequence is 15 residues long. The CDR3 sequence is CASSFGGTDNSPLHF. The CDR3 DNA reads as TGTGCCAGCAGTTTTGGGGGTACGGATAATTCACCCCTCCACTTT.

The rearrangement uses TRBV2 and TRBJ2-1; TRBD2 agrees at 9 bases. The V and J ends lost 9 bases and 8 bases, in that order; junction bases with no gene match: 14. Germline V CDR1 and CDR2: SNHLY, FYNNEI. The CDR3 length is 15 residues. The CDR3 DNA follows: TGTGCCAGTCGCGCGAGGGGACTAGCCAGCGATGAGCAGTTCTTC. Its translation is CASRARGLASDEQFF.

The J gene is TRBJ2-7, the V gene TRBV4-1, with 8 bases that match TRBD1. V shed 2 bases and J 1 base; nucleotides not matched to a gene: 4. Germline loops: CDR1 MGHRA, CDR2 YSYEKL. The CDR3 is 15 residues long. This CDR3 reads CASSQPRTGSYEQYF. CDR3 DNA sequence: TGCGCCAGCAGCCAACCCCGGACAGGGTCCTACGAGCAGTACTTC.

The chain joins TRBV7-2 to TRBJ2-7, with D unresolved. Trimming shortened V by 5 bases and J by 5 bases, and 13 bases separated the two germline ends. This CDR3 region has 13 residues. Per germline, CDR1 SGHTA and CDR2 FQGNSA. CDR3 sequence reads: CASSHPSVDEQYF. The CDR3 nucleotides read TGTGCCAGCAGCCATCCCTCTGTCGACGAGCAGTACTTC.

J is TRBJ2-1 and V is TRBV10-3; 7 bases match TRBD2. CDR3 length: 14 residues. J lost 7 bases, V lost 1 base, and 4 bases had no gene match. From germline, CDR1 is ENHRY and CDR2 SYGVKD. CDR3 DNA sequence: TGTGCCATCAGTGAGTTGGGGGGGACTAATGAGCAGTTCTTC. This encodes CAISELGGTNEQFF.

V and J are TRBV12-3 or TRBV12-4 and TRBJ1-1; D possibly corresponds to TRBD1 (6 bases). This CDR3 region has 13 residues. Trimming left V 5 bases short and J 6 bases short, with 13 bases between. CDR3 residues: CASSRTVVAEAFF. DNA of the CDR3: TGTGCCAGCAGTCGGACAGTAGTCGCTGAAGCTTTCTTT.

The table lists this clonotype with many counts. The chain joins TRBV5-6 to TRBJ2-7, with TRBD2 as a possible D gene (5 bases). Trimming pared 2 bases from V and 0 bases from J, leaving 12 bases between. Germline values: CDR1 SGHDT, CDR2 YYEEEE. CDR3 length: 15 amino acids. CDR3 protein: CASSFEGRSSYEQYF. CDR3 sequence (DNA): TGTGCCAGCAGCTTTGAGGGCAGGAGCTCCTACGAGCAGTACTTC.

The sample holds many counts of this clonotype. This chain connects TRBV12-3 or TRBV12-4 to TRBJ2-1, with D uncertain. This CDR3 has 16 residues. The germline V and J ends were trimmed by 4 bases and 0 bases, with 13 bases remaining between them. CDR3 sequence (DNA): TGTGCCAGCAGTTATTCGACCCTATTCTCCTACAATGAGCAGTTCTTC. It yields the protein CASSYSTLFSYNEQFF.

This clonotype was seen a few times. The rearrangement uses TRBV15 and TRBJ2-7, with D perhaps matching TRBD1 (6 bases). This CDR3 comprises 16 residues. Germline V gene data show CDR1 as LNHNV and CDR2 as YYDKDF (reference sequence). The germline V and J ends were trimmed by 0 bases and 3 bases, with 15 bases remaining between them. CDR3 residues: CATSRDLGTGNYEQYF. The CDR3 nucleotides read TGTGCCACCAGCAGAGATCTGGGCACAGGGAACTACGAGCAGTACTTC.

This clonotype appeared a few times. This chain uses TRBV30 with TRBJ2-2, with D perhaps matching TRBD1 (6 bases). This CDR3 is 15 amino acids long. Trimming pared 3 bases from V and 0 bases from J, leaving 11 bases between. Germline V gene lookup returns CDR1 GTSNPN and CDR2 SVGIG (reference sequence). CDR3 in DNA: TGTGCCTGGAGCGGTCCAGGGGCGAACACCGGGGAGCTGTTTTTT. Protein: CAWSGPGANTGELFF.

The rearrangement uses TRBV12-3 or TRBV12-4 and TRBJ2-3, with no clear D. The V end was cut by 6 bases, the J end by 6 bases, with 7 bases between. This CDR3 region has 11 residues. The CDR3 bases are TGTGCCAGCAGATGGGCCGATACGCAGTATTTT. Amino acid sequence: CASRWADTQYF.

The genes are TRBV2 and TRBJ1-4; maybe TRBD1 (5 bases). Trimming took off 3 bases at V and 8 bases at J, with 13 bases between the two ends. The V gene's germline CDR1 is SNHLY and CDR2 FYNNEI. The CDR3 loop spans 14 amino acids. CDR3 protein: CASSDGAWEEKLFF. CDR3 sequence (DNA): TGTGCCAGCAGTGATGGGGCCTGGGAGGAAAAACTGTTTTTT.

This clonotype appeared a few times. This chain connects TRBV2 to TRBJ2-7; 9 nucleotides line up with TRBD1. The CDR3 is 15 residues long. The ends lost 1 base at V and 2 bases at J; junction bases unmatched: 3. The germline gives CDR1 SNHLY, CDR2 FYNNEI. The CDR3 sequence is CASSEVTGGPYEQYF. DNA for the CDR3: TGTGCCAGCAGTGAAGTGACAGGGGGGCCCTACGAGCAGTACTTC.

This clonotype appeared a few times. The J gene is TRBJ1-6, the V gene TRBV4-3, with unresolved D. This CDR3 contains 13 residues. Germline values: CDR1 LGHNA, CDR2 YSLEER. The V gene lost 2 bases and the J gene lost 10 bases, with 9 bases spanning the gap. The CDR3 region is CASSQSVESPLHF. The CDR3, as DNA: TGCGCCAGCAGCCAAAGTGTGGAGTCACCCCTCCACTTT.

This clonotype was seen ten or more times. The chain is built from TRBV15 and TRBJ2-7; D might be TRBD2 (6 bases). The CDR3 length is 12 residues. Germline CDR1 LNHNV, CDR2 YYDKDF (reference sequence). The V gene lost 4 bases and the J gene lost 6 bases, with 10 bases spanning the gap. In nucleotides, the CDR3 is TGTGCCACCAGCAAGGCCGGGGGCGAGCAGTACTTC. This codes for CATSKAGGEQYF. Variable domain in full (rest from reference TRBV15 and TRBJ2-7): DAMVIQNPRYQVTQFGKPVTLSCSQTLNHNVMYWYQQKSSQAPKLLFHYYDKDFNNEADTPDNFQSRRPNTSFCFLDIRSPGLGDTAMYLCATSKAGGEQYFGPGTRLTVT.

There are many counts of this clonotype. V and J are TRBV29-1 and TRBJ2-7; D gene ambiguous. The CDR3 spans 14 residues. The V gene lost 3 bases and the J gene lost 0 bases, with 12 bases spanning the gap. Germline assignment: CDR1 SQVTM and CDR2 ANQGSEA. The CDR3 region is CSVEDHGSSYEQYF. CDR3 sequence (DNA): TGCAGCGTTGAGGACCACGGTAGCTCCTACGAGCAGTACTTC.

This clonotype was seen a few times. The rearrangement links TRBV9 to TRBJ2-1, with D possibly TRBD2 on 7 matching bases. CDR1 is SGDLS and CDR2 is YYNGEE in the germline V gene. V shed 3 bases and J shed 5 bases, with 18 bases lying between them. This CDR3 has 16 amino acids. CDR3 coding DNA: TGTGCCAGCAGCGGGCGCCGGGGGGCAACCGACAATGAGCAGTTCTTC. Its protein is CASSGRRGATDNEQFF.

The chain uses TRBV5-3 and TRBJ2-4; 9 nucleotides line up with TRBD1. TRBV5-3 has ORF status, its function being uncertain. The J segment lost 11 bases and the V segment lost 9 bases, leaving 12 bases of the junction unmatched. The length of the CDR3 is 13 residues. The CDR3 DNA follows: TGTGCCATGGGCTTGGGACAGGGTTTTCTTCAGTACTTC. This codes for CAMGLGQGFLQYF.

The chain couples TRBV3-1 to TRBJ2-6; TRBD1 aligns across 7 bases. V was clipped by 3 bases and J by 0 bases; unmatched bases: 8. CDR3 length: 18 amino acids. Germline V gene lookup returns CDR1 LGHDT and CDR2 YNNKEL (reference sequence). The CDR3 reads CASSQRGGLSSGANVLTF. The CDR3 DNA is TGTGCCAGCAGCCAGCGAGGGGGCCTAAGCTCTGGGGCCAACGTCCTGACTTTC.

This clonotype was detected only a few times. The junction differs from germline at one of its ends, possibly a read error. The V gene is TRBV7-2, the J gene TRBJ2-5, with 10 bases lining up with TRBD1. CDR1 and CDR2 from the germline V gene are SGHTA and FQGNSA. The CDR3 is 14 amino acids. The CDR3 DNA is TGTGCCAGCAGCCTAGGGGGACAGGGGCTATATGTGGACTTC. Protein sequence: CASSLGGQGLYVDF. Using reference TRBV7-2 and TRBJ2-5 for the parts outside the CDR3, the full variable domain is GAGVSQSPSNKVTEKGKDVELRCDPISGHTALYWYRQSLGQGLEFLIYFQGNSAPDKSGLPSDRFSAERTGGSVSTLTIQRTQQEDSAVYLCASSLGGQGLYVDFGPGTRLLVL.

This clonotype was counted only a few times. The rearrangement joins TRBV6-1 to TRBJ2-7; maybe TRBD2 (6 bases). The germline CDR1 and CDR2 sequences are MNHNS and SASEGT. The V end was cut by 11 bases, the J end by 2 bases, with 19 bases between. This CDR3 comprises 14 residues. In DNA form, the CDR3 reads TGTGCCCTAAGGCGGGGCGGCCCTGCCTACGAGCAGTACTTC. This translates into CALRRGGPAYEQYF.

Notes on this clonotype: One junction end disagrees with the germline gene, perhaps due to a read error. The CDR3: CASSLPHSGPRGDF. The CDR3 bases are TGTGCCAGCAGCTTGCCACACTCAGGTCCTCGCGGGGACTTC. V is TRBV5-6 and J is TRBJ2-7; the D gene is possibly TRBD2 (6 bases). Germline-derived CDR1 and CDR2 are SGHDT and YYEEEE. This CDR3 is 14 amino acids long.

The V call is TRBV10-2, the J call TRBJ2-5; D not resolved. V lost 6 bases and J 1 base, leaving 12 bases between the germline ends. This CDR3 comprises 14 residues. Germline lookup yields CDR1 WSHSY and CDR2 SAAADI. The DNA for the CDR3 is TGCGCCAGCAGAGAGGTGGGCTTCCAAGAGACCCAGTACTTC. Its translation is CASREVGFQETQYF.

The CDR3 is CSVLASSYNEQFF. The CDR3 nucleotides read TGCAGCGTTTTAGCTAGCTCCTACAATGAGCAGTTCTTC. This sequence joins TRBV29-1 and TRBJ2-1; D gene unclear. CDR3 length: 13 amino acids. Trimming cost V 5 bases and J 0 bases, with 8 bases left between them. Germline assignment: CDR1 SQVTM and CDR2 ANQGSEA.

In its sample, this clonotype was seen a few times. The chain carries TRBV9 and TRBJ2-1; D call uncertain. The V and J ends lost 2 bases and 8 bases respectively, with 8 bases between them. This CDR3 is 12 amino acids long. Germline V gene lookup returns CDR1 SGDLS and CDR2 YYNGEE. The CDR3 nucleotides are TGTGCCAGCAGCGTTTCGGAAGATGAGCAGTTCTTC. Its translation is CASSVSEDEQFF.

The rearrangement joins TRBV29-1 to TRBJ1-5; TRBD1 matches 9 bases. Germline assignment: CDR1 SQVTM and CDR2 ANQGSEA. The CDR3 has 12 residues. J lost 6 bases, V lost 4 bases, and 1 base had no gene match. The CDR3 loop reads CSVGDRVQPQHF. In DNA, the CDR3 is TGCAGCGTTGGGGACAGGGTTCAGCCCCAGCATTTT.

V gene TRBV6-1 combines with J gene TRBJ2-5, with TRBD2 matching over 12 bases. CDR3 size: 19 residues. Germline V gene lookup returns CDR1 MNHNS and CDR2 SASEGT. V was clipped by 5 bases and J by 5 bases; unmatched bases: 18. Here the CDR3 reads CASSRWLAGGYRGRETQYF. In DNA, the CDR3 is TGTGCCAGCAGTCGGTGGCTAGCGGGGGGGTATAGGGGGAGGGAGACCCAGTACTTC.

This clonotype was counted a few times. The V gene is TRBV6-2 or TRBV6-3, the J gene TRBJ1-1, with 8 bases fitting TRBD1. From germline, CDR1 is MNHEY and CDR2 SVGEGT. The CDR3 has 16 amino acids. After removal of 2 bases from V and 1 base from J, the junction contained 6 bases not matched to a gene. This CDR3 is CASSYIGQGRNTEAFF. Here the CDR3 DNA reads TGTGCCAGCAGTTACATAGGACAGGGAAGGAACACTGAAGCTTTCTTT.

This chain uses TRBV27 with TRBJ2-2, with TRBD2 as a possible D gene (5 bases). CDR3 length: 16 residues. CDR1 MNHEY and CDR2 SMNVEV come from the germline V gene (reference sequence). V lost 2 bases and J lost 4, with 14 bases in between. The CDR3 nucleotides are TGTGCCAGCAGTTTAGTTTCCGGGGTTGGCACCGGGGAGCTGTTTTTT. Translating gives CASSLVSGVGTGELFF.

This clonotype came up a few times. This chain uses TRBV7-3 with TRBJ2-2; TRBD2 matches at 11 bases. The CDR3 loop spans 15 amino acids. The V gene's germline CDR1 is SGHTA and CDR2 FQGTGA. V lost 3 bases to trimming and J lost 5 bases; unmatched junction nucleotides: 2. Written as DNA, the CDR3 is TGTGCCAGCAGCTTTAGCGGGAGGGGAACCGGGGAGCTGTTTTTT. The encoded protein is CASSFSGRGTGELFF.